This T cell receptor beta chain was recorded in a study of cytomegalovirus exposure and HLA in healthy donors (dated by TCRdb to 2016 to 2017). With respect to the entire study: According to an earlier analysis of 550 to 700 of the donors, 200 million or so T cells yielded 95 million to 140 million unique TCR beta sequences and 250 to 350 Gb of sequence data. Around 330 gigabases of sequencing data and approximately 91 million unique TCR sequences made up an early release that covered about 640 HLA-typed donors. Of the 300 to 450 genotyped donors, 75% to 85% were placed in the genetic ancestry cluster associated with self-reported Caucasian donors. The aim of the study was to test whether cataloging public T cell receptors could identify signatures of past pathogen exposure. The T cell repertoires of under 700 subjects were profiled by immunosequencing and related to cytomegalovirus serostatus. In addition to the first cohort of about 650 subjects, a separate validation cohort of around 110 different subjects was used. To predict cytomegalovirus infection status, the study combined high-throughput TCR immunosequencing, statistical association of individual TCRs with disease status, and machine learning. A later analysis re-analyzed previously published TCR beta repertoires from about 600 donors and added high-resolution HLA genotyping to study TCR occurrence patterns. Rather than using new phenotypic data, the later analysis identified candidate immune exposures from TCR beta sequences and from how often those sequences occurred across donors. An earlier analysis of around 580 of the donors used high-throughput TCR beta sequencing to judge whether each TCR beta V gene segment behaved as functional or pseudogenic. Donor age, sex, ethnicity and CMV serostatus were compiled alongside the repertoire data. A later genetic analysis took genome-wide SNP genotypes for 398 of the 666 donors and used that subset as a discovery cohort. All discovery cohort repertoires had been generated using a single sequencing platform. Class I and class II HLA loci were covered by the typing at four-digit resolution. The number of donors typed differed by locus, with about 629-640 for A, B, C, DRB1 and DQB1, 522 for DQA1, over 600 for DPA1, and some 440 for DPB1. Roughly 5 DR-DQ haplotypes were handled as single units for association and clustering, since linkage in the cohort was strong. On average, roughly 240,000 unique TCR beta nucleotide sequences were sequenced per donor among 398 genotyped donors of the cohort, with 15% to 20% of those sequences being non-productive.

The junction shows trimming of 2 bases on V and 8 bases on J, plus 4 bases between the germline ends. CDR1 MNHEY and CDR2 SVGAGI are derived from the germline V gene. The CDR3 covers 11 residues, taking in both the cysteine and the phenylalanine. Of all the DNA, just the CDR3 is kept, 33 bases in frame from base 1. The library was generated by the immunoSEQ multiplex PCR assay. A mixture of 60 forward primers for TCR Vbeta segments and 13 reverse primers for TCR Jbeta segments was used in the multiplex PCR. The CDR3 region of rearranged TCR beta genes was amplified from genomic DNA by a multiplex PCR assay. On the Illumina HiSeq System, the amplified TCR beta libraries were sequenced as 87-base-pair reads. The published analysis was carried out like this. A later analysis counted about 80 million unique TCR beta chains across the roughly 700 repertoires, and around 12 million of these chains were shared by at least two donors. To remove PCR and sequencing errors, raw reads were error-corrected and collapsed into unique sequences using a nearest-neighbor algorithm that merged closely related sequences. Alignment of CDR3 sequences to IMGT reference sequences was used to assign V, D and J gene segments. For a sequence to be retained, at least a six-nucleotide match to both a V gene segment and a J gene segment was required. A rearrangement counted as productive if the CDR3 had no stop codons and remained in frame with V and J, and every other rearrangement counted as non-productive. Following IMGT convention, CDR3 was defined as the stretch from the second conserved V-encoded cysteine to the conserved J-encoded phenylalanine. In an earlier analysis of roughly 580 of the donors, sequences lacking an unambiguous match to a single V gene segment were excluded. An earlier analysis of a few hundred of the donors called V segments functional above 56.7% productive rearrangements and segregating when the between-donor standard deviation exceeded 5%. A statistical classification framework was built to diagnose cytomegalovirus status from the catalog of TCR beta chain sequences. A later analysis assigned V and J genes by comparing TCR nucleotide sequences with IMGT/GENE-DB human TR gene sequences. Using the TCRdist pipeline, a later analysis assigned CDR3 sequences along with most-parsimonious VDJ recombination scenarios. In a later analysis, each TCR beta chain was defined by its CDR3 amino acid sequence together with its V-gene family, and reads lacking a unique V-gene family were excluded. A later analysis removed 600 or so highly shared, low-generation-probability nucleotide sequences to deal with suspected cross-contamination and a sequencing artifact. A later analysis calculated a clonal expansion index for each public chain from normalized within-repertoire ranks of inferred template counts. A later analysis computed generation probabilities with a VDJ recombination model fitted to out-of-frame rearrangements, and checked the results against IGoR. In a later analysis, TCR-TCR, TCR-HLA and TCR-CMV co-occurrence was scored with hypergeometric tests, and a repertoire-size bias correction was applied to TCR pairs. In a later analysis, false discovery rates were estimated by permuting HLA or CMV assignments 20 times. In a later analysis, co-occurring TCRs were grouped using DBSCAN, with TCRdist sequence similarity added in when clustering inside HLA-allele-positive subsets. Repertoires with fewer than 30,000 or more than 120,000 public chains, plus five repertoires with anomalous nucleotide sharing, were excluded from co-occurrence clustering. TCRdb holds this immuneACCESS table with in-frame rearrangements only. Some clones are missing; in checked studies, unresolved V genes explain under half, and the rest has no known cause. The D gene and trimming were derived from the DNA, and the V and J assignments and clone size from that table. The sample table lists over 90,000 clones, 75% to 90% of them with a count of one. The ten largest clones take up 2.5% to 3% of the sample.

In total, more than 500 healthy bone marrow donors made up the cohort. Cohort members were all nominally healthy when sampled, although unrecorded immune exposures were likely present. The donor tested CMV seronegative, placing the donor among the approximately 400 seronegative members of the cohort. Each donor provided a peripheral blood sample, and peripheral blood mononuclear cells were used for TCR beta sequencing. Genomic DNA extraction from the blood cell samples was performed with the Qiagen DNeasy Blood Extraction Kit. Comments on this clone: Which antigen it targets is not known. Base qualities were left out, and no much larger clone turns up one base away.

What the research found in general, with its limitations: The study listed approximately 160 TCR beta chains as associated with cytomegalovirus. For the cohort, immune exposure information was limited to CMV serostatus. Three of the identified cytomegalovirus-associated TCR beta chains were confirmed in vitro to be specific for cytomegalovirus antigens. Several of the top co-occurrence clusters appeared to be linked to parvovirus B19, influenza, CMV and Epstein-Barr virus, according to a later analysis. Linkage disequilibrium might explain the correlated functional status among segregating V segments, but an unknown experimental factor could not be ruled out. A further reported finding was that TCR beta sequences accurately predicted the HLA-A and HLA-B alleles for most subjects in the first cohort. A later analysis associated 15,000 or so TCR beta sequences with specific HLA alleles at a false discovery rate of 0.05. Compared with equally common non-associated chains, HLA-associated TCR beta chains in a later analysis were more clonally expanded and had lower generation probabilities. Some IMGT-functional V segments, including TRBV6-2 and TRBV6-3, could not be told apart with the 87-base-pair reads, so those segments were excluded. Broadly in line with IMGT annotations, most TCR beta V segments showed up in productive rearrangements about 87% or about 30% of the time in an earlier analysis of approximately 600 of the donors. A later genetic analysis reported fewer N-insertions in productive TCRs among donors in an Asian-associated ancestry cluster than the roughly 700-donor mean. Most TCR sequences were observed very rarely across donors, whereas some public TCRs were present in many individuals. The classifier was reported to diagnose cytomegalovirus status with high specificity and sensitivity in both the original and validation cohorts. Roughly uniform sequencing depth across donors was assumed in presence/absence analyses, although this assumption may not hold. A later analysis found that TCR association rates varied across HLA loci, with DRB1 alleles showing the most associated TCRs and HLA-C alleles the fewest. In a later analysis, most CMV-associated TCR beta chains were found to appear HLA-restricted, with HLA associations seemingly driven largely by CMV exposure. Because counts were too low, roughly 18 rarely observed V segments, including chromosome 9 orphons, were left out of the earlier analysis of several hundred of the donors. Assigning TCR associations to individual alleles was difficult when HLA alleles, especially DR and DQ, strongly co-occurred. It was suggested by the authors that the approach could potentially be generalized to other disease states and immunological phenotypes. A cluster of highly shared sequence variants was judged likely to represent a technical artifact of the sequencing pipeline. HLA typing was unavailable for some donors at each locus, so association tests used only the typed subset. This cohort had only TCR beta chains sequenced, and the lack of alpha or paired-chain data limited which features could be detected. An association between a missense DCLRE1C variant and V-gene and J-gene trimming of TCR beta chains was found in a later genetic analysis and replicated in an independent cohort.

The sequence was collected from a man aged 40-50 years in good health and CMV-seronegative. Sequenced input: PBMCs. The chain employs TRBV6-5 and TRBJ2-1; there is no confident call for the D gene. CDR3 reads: CASSYNYEQFF. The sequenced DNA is TGTGCCAGCAGTTACAACTATGAGCAGTTCTTC.